Described below is a single T cell receptor beta chain sequence and its context. A clone one base away is much larger, so this may be a read error. Combining a sample-barcoded 5' primer with a J-beta primer mix, a second PCR ran for roughly 7 to 11 cycles. TCRdb ran MiXCR on the 5' RACE reads and lists one entry per CDR3 protein. The data hold hundreds of thousands of distinct CDR3 sequences, with more than 25% observed a single time. The CDR3 spans 12 residues. CDR1 and CDR2 from the germline V gene are MDHEN and SYDVKM. This sample was included in a study of blood T cells in healthy people across ages.

Input material: blood. This TCR came from an elderly woman in good health. The J gene is TRBJ2-3, the V gene TRBV28; D might be TRBD1 or TRBD2, each matching 6 bases. CDR3 nucleotide sequence: TGTGCCAGCATTGGGGGGCCAGATGCGCAGTATTTT. Its translation is CASIGGPDAQYF.